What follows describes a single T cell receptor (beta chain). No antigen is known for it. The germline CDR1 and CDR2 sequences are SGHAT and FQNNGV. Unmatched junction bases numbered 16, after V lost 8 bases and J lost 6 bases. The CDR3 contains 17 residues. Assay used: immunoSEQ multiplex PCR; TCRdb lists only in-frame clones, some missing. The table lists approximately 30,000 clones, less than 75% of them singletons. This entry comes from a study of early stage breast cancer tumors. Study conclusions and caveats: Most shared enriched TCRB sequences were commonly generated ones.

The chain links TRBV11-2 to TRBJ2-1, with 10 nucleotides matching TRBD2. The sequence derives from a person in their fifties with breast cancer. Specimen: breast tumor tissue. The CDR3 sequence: CASGGRAGGYGGNEQFF. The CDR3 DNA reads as TGTGCCAGCGGCGGAAGAGCGGGAGGGTATGGTGGCAATGAGCAGTTCTTC.